This T cell receptor beta chain was captured by sequencing in a study of cytomegalovirus exposure and HLA in healthy donors. Study context: Within an early data release were around 80 million unique TCRs drawn from HLA-typed donors.

Whole-study findings and limits: The productive fraction for most TCR beta V segments was about 87% or about 30% in an earlier analysis. HLA allele associations emerged for roughly 17,000 TCR beta sequences in a later analysis, at 0.05 false discovery rate. One cluster of highly shared sequence variants probably arose as a sequencing artifact.

This PCR relied on a set of 60 Vbeta primers and 13 Jbeta primers. Measured with immunoSEQ multiplex PCR; TCRdb has only the in-frame clones, and not every one. The repertoire holds around 130,000 clones, with 8.5% as singletons. As for this clone: Its antigen remains unidentified.

This sequence originates from a middle-aged man in good health and CMV-seronegative. The sample consisted of PBMCs.

The CDR3 sequence is CASSSRRSGANVLTF. As DNA, the CDR3 is TGTGCCAGCAGCTCCCGACGGAGTGGGGCCAACGTCCTGACTTTC. The chain links TRBV7-2 to TRBJ2-6; D ambiguous. With 4 bases removed from V and 3 bases from J, the gap between germline ends came to 10 bases. The CDR3 loop spans 15 amino acids. Germline V lookup: CDR1 SGHTA, CDR2 FQGNSA.